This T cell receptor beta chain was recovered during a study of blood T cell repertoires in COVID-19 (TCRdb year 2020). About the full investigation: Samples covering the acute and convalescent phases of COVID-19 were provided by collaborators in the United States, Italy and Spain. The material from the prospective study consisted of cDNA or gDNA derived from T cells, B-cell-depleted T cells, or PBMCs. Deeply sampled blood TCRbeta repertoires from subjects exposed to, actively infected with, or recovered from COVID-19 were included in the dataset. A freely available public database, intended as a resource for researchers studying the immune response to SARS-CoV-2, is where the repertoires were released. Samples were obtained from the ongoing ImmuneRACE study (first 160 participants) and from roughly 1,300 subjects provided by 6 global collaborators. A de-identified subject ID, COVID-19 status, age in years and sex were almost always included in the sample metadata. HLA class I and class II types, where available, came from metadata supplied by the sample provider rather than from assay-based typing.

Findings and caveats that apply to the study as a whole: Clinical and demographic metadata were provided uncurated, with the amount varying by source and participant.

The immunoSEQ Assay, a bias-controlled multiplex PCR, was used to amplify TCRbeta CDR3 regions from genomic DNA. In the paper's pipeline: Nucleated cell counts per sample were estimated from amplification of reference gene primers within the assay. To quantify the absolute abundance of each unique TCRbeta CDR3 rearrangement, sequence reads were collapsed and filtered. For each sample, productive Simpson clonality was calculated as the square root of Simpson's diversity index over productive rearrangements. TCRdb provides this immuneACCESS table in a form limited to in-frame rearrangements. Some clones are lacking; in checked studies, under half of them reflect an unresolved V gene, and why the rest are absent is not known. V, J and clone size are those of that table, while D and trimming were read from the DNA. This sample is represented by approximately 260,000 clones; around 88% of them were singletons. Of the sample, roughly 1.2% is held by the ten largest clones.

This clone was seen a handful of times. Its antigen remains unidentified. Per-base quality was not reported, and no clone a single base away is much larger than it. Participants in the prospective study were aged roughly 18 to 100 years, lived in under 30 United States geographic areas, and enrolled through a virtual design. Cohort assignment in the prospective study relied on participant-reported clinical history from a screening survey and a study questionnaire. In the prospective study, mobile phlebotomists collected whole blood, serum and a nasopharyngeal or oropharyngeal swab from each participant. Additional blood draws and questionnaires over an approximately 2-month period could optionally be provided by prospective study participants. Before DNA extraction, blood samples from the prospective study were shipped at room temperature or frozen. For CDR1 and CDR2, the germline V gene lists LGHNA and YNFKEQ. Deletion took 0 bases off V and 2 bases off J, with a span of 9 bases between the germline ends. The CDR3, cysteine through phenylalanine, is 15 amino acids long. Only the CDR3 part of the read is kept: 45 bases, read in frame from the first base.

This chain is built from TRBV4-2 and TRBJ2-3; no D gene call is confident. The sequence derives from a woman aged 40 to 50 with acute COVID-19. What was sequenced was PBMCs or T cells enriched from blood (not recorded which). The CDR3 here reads CASSQDSTNTDTQYF. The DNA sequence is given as TGTGCCAGCAGCCAAGATTCTACCAACACAGATACGCAGTATTTT.